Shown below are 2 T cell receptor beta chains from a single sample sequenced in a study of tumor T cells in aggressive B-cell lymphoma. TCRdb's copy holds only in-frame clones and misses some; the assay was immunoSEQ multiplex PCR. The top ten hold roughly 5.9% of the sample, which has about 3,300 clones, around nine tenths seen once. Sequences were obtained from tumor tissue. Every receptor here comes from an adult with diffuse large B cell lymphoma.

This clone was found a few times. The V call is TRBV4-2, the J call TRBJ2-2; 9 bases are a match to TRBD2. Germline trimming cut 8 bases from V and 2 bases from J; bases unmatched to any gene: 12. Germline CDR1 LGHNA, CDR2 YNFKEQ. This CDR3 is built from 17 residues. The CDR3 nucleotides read TGTGCCAGCCGATGGACTAGCGCCCAAGGAAACACCGGGGAGCTGTTTTTT. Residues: CASRWTSAQGNTGELFF.

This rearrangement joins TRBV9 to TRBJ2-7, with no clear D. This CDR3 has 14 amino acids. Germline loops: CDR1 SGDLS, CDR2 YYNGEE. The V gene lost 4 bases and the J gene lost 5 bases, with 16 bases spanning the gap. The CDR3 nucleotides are TGTGCCAGCAGCCCCACCCCTAAAAATCACGAGCAGTACTTC. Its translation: CASSPTPKNHEQYF. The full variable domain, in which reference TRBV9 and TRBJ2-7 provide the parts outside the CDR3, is DSGVTQTPKHLITATGQRVTLRCSPRSGDLSVYWYQQSLDQGLQFLIQYYNGEERAKGNILERFSAQQFPDLHSELNLSSLELGDSALYFCASSPTPKNHEQYFGPGTRLTVT.